Below, 13 T cell receptor beta chains from the same sample are listed, as sequenced in a study of shared T cell receptors in the human thymus (TCRdb year 2021). The method behind the library was the immunoSEQ multiplex PCR assay. TCRdb took over this immuneACCESS table, retaining in-frame rearrangements with V and J assigned. Such tables are incomplete; in checked studies, under half of the missing clones stem from an unresolved V gene, and the remainder is unexplained. The sample profile shows approximately 660,000 clones; more than 75% of them were found once. The ten top clones hold over 0.008% of the sample. This sample was also put to use in a study of human thymus T cells.

Sequencing was done on a sample of thymocytes. The receptors derive from a boy younger than two with a congenital heart defect. Donor details come from another sample of the same person, matched by shared clones.

This clone showed up just once. The chain employs TRBV29-1 and TRBJ2-1, with a weak D call TRBD2 (5 bases). CDR3 length: 14 residues. Germline-derived CDR1 and CDR2 are SQVTM and ANQGSEA. V lost 3 bases and J 7 bases, leaving 16 bases between the germline ends. The CDR3 DNA reads TGCAGCGTTGAGGTCGGGATTCGATCGAATGAGCAGTTCTTC. It specifies CSVEVGIRSNEQFF.

The V gene is TRBV5-6, the J gene TRBJ1-4, with D maybe TRBD1 (6 bases). The CDR3 has 15 amino acids. V gave up 0 bases and J gave up 0 bases, with 6 bases separating them. The germline V gene has CDR1 SGHDT and CDR2 YYEEEE. The CDR3 reads CASSLGTATNEKLFF. The CDR3 DNA reads TGTGCCAGCAGCTTGGGGACAGCAACTAATGAAAAACTGTTTTTT.

The V gene is TRBV5-1, the J gene TRBJ2-1, with TRBD1 identical over 9 bases. V was clipped by 4 bases and J by 4 bases; unmatched bases: 9. CDR1 and CDR2 (germline): SGHRS, YFSETQ. This CDR3 has 16 residues. The CDR3 sequence is CASSPGGGTGYNEQFF. CDR3 nucleotide sequence: TGCGCCAGCAGCCCAGGGGGGGGGACAGGGTACAATGAGCAGTTCTTC. Drawing the rest from reference TRBV5-1 and TRBJ2-1, the complete variable domain is KAGVTQTPRYLIKTRGQQVTLSCSPISGHRSVSWYQQTPGQGLQFLFEYFSETQRNKGNFPGRFSGRQFSNSRSEMNVSTLELGDSALYLCASSPGGGTGYNEQFFGPGTRLTVL.

V usage is TRBV30 and J usage is TRBJ2-5; D might be TRBD2 (6 bases). Judging by the DNA end, TRBJ2-7 fits better; the J call may be wrong. This CDR3 comprises 16 residues. CDR1 and CDR2 (germline): GTSNPN, SVGIG (reference sequence). CDR3: CAWSIRRRDISYEQYF. For the CDR3, the DNA is TGTGCCTGGAGTATACGACGGAGGGATATCAGCTACGAGCAGTACTTC.

The gene calls are TRBV30 and TRBJ2-7; TRBD1 matches 9 bases. Per the germline V gene, CDR1 is GTSNPN and CDR2 is SVGIG (reference sequence). Trimming took 0 bases from V and 2 from J; bases not matched to a gene: 5. The CDR3 consists of 15 residues. CDR3 in DNA: TGTGCCTGGAGTGTGGGGGACAGGGACACCTACGAGCAGTACTTC. It is translated as CAWSVGDRDTYEQYF. Complete variable domain (other parts from reference TRBV30 and TRBJ2-7): SQTIHQWPATLVQPVGSPLSLECTVEGTSNPNLYWYRQAAGRGLQLLFYSVGIGQISSEVPQNLSASRPQDRQFILSSKKLLLSDSGFYLCAWSVGDRDTYEQYFGPGTRLTVT.

J is TRBJ2-7 and V is TRBV30, with TRBD2 matching over 12 bases. Trimming removed 3 bases from V and 2 bases from J; junction bases left unmatched: 5. Germline CDR1 is GTSNPN and CDR2 is SVGIG (reference sequence). The CDR3 length is 15 residues. The CDR3 nucleotides read TGTGCCTGGAGAGGCAGGACTAGCGGGACCTACGAGCAGTACTTC. Its translation: CAWRGRTSGTYEQYF.

The chain links TRBV19 to TRBJ2-5; 7 positions match TRBD2. V trimming: 6 bases; J trimming: 5 bases; junction bases outside the gene matches: 9. This CDR3 is 14 amino acids long. Germline V gives CDR1 LNHDA, CDR2 SQIVND (reference sequence). CDR3 region: CASSPPGGRETQYF. In DNA, the CDR3 is TGTGCCAGTAGCCCCCCGGGGGGACGGGAGACCCAGTACTTC.

This sequence joins TRBV7-2 and TRBJ2-5; TRBD2 agrees at 7 bases. V was pared by 5 bases and J by 1 base, with 10 bases of the junction left unmatched. The CDR3 has 16 residues. Looked up from germline, CDR1 is SGHTA and CDR2 is FQGNSA. Written as DNA, the CDR3 is TGTGCCAGCAGCGGACGGACTAGTTACGGCCAAGAGACCCAGTACTTC. Translation: CASSGRTSYGQETQYF.

The chain has TRBV30 and TRBJ2-7; the D gene is possibly TRBD2 (5 bases). The germline V and J ends were trimmed by 0 bases and 6 bases, with 9 bases remaining between them. The CDR3 has 12 residues. Germline V CDR1 and CDR2: GTSNPN, SVGIG (reference sequence). DNA for the CDR3: TGTGCCTGGAGTGTGGCGGGTGGCGAGCAGTACTTC. It encodes CAWSVAGGEQYF.

The chain is built from TRBV7-2 and TRBJ1-2; TRBD1 matches 8 bases. Germline lookup yields CDR1 SGHTA and CDR2 FQGNSA. The junction had 13 bases not matched to a gene; V was cut back by 5 bases and J by 8 bases. This CDR3 comprises 15 residues. CDR3 sequence (DNA): TGTGCCAGCAGCGAAAGGACAGGGAGCCCCTGGGGCTACACCTTC. It yields the protein CASSERTGSPWGYTF.

This chain joins TRBV27 and TRBJ2-1, with TRBD2 matching 12 bases. CDR1 and CDR2 (germline): MNHEY, SMNVEV (reference sequence). CDR3 length: 16 amino acids. With V trimmed by 8 bases and J by 7 bases, 12 bases remained unmatched. CDR3 region: CASASLLAGGWNEQFF. The CDR3 coding sequence is TGTGCCAGCGCCTCCTTACTAGCGGGAGGATGGAATGAGCAGTTCTTC.

The chain employs TRBV11-2 and TRBJ2-1, with 10 bases fitting TRBD2. CDR3 length equals 15 residues. Germline CDR1 is SGHAT and CDR2 is FQNNGV. J gave up 3 bases and V 4 bases, and 3 bases lay outside the gene matches. The CDR3: CASSSLAGDYNEQFF. Written as DNA, the CDR3 is TGTGCCAGCAGCTCGCTAGCGGGAGACTACAATGAGCAGTTCTTC. Based on the CDR3 plus reference TRBV11-2 and TRBJ2-1, the full variable domain is EAGVAQSPRYKIIEKRQSVAFWCNPISGHATLYWYQQILGQGPKLLIQFQNNGVVDDSQLPKDRFSAERLKGVDSTLKIQPAKLEDSAVYLCASSSLAGDYNEQFFGPGTRLTVL.

V usage is TRBV7-9 and J usage is TRBJ2-2; perhaps TRBD1 as D (7 bases). This CDR3 is built from 16 residues. Trimming pared 5 bases from V and 6 bases from J, leaving 19 bases between. Germline loops: CDR1 SEHNR, CDR2 FQNEAQ (reference sequence). CDR3 coding DNA: TGTGCCAGCAGCCAGGGGGACTCTCCCCGGGCCGGGGAGCTGTTTTTT. This sequence encodes CASSQGDSPRAGELFF.